The 3 T cell receptor beta chains reported below all come from one sample, sequenced in a study of blood T cell repertoires in COVID-19. Assay: immunoSEQ multiplex PCR; the TCRdb copy retains only in-frame clones and omits some. The table has hundreds of thousands of clones, more than 70% seen once. The sample consisted of peripheral blood. These receptors were taken from an elderly woman with COVID-19, enrolled during active disease.

This clone was observed once. The rearrangement joins TRBV7-3 to TRBJ2-4; D might be TRBD2 (5 bases). Germline assignment: CDR1 SGHTA and CDR2 FQGTGA. The CDR3 sequence is 18 residues long. Trimming removed 6 bases from V and 1 base from J, with 22 bases in between. CDR3 region: CASSQTGNPGMAKNIQYF. CDR3 coding DNA: TGTGCCAGCAGTCAAACCGGGAATCCCGGCATGGCCAAAAACATTCAGTACTTC. Based on the CDR3 plus reference TRBV7-3 and TRBJ2-4, the full variable domain is GAGVSQTPSNKVTEKGKYVELRCDPISGHTALYWYRQSLGQGPEFLIYFQGTGAADDSGLPNDRFFAVRPEGSVSTLKIQRTERGDSAVYLCASSQTGNPGMAKNIQYFGAGTRLSVL.

The chain carries TRBV9 and TRBJ2-3; D might be TRBD2 (6 bases). CDR1 is SGDLS and CDR2 is YYNGEE in the germline V gene. Trimming shortened V by 0 bases and J by 0 bases, and 14 bases separated the two germline ends. This CDR3 comprises 17 residues. For the CDR3, the DNA is TGTGCCAGCAGCGTAGGGGTCGGGGGAATTAGCACAGATACGCAGTATTTT. Its translation is CASSVGVGGISTDTQYF.

The rearrangement links TRBV11-2 to TRBJ1-4; TRBD1 aligns across 10 bases. Germline-derived CDR1 and CDR2 are SGHAT and FQNNGV. The length of the CDR3 is 16 residues. With 1 base clipped from V and 11 bases from J, the junction kept 10 bases outside the gene matches. CDR3 DNA sequence: TGTGCCAGCAGCTTAGGGGTGGGGACAGGGGTGAAGAAACTGTTTTTT. Translating it yields CASSLGVGTGVKKLFF.